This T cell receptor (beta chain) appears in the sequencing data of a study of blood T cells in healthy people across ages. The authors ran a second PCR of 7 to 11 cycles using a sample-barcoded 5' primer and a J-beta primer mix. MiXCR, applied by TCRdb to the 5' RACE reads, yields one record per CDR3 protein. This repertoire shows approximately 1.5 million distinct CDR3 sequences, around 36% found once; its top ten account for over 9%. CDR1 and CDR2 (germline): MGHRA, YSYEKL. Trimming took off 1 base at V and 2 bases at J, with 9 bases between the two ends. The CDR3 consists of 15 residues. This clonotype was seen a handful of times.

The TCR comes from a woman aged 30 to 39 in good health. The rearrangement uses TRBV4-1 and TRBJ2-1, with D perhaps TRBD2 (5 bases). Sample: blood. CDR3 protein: CASSQVRAAYNEQFF. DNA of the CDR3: TGCGCCAGCAGCCAAGTGCGGGCCGCCTACAATGAGCAGTTCTTC.